The 17 T cell receptor beta chains below were found in one sample sequenced in a study of molecular identifiers for immune sequencing clone quantification (dated by TCRdb to 2017 to 2018). The method behind the library was PCR. TCRdb records Illumina HiSeq 4000 as the sequencer. TCRdb reran the public reads through fastp at Q25 and MiXCR, keeping productive beta chains. A single entry per CDR3 protein holds the most common genes and DNA from its merged rows. This sample gives hundreds of thousands of distinct CDR3 sequences in total; over 20% of them show up just once. The leading ten clones occupy more than 0.8% of the sample. The sample comprised naive CD8+ T cells from blood, with Jurkat cell RNA spiked in. In the paper's terms, the cell subset or site label means: FACS-sorted CD8+CD4-CCR7+CD45RA+ naive T cells. The receptors here all came from a human donor in good health. Some libraries in this study had Jurkat cell RNA spiked in.

The chain employs TRBV27 and TRBJ1-5; possible D gene TRBD1, 6 bases. CDR1 MNHEY and CDR2 SMNVEV come from the germline V gene (reference sequence). The CDR3 totals 17 residues. Trimming cost V 2 bases and J 0 bases, with 14 bases left between them. CDR3 residues: CASSLRGGGNSNQPQHF. In nucleotides, the CDR3 is TGTGCCAGCAGTTTAAGGGGAGGGGGGAATAGCAATCAGCCCCAGCATTTT.

This clonotype was observed many times. V is TRBV6-5 and J is TRBJ2-4; D not resolved. Trimming cost V 0 bases and J 0 bases, with 9 bases left between them. Germline assignment: CDR1 MNHEY and CDR2 SVGAGI. The CDR3 has 16 amino acids. The CDR3 DNA sequence: TGTGCCAGCAGTTACTCGACCCCAGGAGCCAAAAACATTCAGTACTTC. Amino acids: CASSYSTPGAKNIQYF.

The chain has TRBV20-1 and TRBJ2-7; 8 nucleotides line up with TRBD2. The CDR3 runs 16 residues. J gave up 2 bases and V 1 base, and 10 bases lay outside the gene matches. Germline V gene lookup returns CDR1 DFQATT and CDR2 SNEGSKA (reference sequence). The CDR3 sequence is CSARVTPELAAYEQYF. The CDR3 coding sequence is TGCAGTGCTAGAGTCACCCCCGAACTAGCGGCCTACGAGCAGTACTTC.

This clonotype was recorded at least ten times. The chain uses TRBV19 and TRBJ2-7, with TRBD1 identical over 7 bases. This CDR3 has 14 residues. CDR1 and CDR2 (germline): LNHDA, SQIVND (reference sequence). Unmatched junction bases numbered 9, after V lost 9 bases and J lost 1 base. The CDR3 DNA reads TGTGCCAGCGGCGCCGGGACAGCTTCCTACGAGCAGTACTTC. This encodes CASGAGTASYEQYF.

This clonotype appeared a few times. The rearrangement joins TRBV7-9 to TRBJ2-7; D is unclear. Germline CDR1 SEHNR, CDR2 FQNEAQ (reference sequence). With 5 bases removed from V and 7 bases from J, the gap between germline ends came to 24 bases. The CDR3 length is 16 residues. The DNA for the CDR3 is TGTGCCAGCAGCAACGCTCTAGTCGGTGGGGTGGGGGAGCAGTACTTC. It specifies CASSNALVGGVGEQYF.

This clonotype was observed at least ten times. The rearrangement uses TRBV7-2 and TRBJ2-1; weak D call: TRBD2 (5 bases). CDR3 size: 14 residues. From germline, CDR1 is SGHTA and CDR2 FQGNSA. The V gene lost 5 bases and the J gene lost 8 bases, with 16 bases spanning the gap. The CDR3 protein is CASSPFAARDEQFF. Here the CDR3 DNA reads TGTGCCAGCAGCCCGTTCGCGGCGAGGGATGAGCAGTTCTTC.

This clonotype has a handful of counts. V usage is TRBV28 and J usage is TRBJ1-1; D remains ambiguous. The germline V gene encodes CDR1 MDHEN and CDR2 SYDVKM. Trimming took 5 bases from V and 3 from J, leaving 19 bases between them. CDR3 length: 16 amino acids. DNA of the CDR3: TGTGCCAGCAGTATGGCGGGAAAAGGTAGAGACACTGAAGCTTTCTTT. Translated: CASSMAGKGRDTEAFF.

To note about this clonotype: This sequence may be a read error, since a much larger clone differs from it by one base. This chain joins TRBV28 and TRBJ1-5; possible D gene TRBD1, 5 bases. The CDR3 consists of 14 residues. Germline V gene data show CDR1 as MDHEN and CDR2 as SYDVKM. The CDR3 DNA sequence: TGTGCCGGCAGTTTATGGGGCGCCAATCAGCCCCAGCATTTT. Its translation is CAGSLWGANQPQHF.

This clonotype was seen ten or more times. The CDR3 spells CASSYSRGSEAFF. The CDR3 coding sequence is TGTGCCAGCAGTTACTCACGGGGGTCCGAAGCTTTCTTT. The rearrangement links TRBV6-5 to TRBJ1-1; D might be TRBD1 (5 bases). The CDR3 totals 13 residues. V was shortened by 0 bases and J by 8 bases, with 10 bases between the two germline ends. Germline V lookup: CDR1 MNHEY, CDR2 SVGAGI.

This clonotype was observed at least ten times. This sequence joins TRBV7-6 and TRBJ2-7, with D perhaps TRBD1 (7 bases). Germline loops: CDR1 SGHVS, CDR2 FNYEAQ. This CDR3 is built from 14 residues. V was trimmed by 5 bases and J by 3 bases, leaving 14 bases between them. The CDR3: CASSGGTDNYEQYF. In DNA, the CDR3 is TGTGCCAGCAGCGGAGGGACAGACAACTACGAGCAGTACTTC.

The chain recombines TRBV28 with TRBJ2-7; D is possibly TRBD2 (6 bases). V was trimmed by 4 bases and J by 11 bases, leaving 18 bases between them. The germline gives CDR1 MDHEN, CDR2 SYDVKM. This CDR3 contains 13 residues. CDR3 coding DNA: TGTGCCAGCAGTTCGCTAATGGCAGGCGGGAAGTACTTC. Protein: CASSSLMAGGKYF.

This clonotype has just a few counts. The chain links TRBV12-3 or TRBV12-4 to TRBJ2-6; TRBD1 might be the D (6 bases). This CDR3 has 16 residues. Trimming removed 5 bases from V and 1 base from J, with 12 bases in between. The CDR3 bases are TGTGCCAGCAGTGATATACAGGGTTCTGGGGCCAACGTCCTGACTTTC. The encoded protein is CASSDIQGSGANVLTF.

There are many counts of this clonotype. The gene calls are TRBV7-2 and TRBJ2-3, with 8 bases matching TRBD1. This CDR3 has 17 amino acids. Germline V gives CDR1 SGHTA, CDR2 FQGNSA. V lost 5 bases, J lost 1 base, and 11 bases stayed unmatched. Written as DNA, the CDR3 is TGTGCCAGCAGCACAAGGGACAGGACCCCAGGCACAGATACGCAGTATTTT. It encodes CASSTRDRTPGTDTQYF. The full variable domain, its missing parts supplied by reference TRBV7-2 and TRBJ2-3, is GAGVSQSPSNKVTEKGKDVELRCDPISGHTALYWYRQSLGQGLEFLIYFQGNSAPDKSGLPSDRFSAERTGGSVSTLTIQRTQQEDSAVYLCASSTRDRTPGTDTQYFGPGTRLTVL.

This clonotype was seen repeatedly, ten times or more. V gene TRBV27 combines with J gene TRBJ2-7; D gene unclear. CDR3 length: 13 amino acids. Per the germline V gene, CDR1 is MNHEY and CDR2 is SMNVEV (reference sequence). Trimming took 4 bases from V and 2 from J, leaving 9 bases between them. This CDR3 reads CASSSRQTYEQYF. DNA for the CDR3: TGTGCCAGCAGTTCTCGGCAGACCTACGAGCAGTACTTC.

Notes on this clonotype: A much bigger clone sits one base away, suggesting this may be a read error. The gene calls are TRBV4-3 and TRBJ2-7; D not resolved. This CDR3 is 14 amino acids long. From germline, CDR1 is LGHNA and CDR2 YSLEER. The chain's CDR3 is CASSQDYTVYERYF. The CDR3 nucleotides are TGCGCCAGCAGCCAAGATTATACAGTCTACGAGCGGTACTTC.

This clonotype was found many times. The rearrangement joins TRBV6-5 to TRBJ2-3, with D perhaps TRBD2 (7 bases). In germline, CDR1 is MNHEY, CDR2 SVGAGI. The CDR3 extends over 15 amino acids. The V gene lost 0 bases and the J gene lost 6 bases, with 13 bases spanning the gap. Written as DNA, the CDR3 is TGTGCCAGCAGTTACTCGGCGGGGGCACGGGATACGCAGTATTTT. Translation: CASSYSAGARDTQYF.

This clonotype was recorded many times. The rearrangement uses TRBV5-8 and TRBJ2-2; D ambiguous. The CDR3 is 14 residues long. The germline V gene has CDR1 SGHTS and CDR2 YDEGEE. Trimming shortened V by 2 bases and J by 6 bases, and 11 bases separated the two germline ends. The DNA for the CDR3 is TGTGCCAGCAGCTTCGGTCGCGGTCCCGGGGAGCTGTTTTTT. It yields the protein CASSFGRGPGELFF.